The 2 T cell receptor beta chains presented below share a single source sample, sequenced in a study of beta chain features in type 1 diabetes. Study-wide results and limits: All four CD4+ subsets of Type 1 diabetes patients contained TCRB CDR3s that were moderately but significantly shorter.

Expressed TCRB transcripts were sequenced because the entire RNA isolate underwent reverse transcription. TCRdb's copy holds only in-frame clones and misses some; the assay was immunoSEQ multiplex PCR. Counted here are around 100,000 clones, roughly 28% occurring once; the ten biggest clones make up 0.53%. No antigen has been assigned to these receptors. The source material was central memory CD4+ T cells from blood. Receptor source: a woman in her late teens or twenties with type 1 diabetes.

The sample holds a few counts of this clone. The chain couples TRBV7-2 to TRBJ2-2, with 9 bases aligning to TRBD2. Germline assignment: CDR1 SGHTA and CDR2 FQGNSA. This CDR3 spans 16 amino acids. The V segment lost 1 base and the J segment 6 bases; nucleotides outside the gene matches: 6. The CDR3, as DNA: TGTGCCAGCAGCTTAGGGGCTAGCGGGACTTCCGGGGAGCTGTTTTTT. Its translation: CASSLGASGTSGELFF.

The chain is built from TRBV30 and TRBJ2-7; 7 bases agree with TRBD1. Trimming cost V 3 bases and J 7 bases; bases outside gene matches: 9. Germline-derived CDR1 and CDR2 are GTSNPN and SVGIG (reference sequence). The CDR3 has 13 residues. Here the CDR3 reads CAWSREQGREQYV. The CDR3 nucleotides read TGTGCCTGGAGCCGGGAACAGGGGCGTGAGCAGTACGTC.